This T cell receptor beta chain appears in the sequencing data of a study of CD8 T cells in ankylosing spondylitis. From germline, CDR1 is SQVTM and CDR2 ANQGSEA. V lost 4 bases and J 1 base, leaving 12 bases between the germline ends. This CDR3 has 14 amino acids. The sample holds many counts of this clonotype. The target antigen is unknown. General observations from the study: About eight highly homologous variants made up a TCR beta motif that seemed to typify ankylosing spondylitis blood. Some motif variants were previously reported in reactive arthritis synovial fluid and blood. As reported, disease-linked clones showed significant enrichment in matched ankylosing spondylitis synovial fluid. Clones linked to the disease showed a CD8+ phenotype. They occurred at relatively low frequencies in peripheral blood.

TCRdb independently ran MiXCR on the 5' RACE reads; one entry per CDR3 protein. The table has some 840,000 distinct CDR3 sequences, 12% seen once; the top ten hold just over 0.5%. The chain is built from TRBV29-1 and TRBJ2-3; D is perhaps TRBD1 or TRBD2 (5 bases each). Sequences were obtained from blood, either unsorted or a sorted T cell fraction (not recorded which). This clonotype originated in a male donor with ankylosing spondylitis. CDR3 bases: TGCAGCGTTGCCCGGGACCTCGGCACAGATACGCAGTATTTT. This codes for CSVARDLGTDTQYF.